This T cell receptor beta chain was sequenced for a study of CD8 T cells in ankylosing spondylitis. The sample holds a few counts of this clonotype. Its antigen remains unknown. Libraries of TCR beta came from quantitative 5'-RACE with molecular barcodes. MiXCR, run by TCRdb on the 5' RACE reads, gives a single entry per CDR3 protein. The sample records about 160,000 distinct CDR3 sequences, approximately 16% being singletons. Study results and caveats: The authors found the disease-linked clones to be CD8+ and relatively rare in peripheral blood.

Germline V gene data show CDR1 as MDHEN and CDR2 as SYDVKM. V lost 7 bases, J lost 6 bases, and 8 bases lay in between. CDR3 length: 11 residues. Sample: blood, either unsorted or a sorted T cell fraction (not recorded which). This TCR came from a male donor with ankylosing spondylitis or in good health (not recorded which). The chain uses TRBV28 and TRBJ2-3, with unresolved D. The chain's CDR3 is CASTAVDTQYF. CDR3 bases: TGTGCCAGCACTGCGGTTGATACGCAGTATTTT.